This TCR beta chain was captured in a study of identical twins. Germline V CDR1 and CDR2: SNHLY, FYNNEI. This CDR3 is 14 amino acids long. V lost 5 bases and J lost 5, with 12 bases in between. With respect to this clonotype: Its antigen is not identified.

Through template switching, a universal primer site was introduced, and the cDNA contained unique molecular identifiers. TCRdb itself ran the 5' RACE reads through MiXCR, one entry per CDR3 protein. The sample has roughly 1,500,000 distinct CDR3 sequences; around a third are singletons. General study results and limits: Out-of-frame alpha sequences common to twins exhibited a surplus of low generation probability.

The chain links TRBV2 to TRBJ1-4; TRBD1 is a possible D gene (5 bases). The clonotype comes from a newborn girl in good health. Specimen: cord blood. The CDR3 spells CASSQGFSNEKLFF. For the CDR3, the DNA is TGTGCCAGCAGTCAGGGATTCTCCAATGAAAAACTGTTTTTT.